This T cell receptor beta chain came from a study of CXCR3-negative and CXCR3-positive naive CD8 T cells. General study results and limits: TRB CDR3 hydrophobicity was greater in CXCR3-positive naive cells than in CXCR3-negative naive cells.

UMI labels and 5' RACE were used to prepare the TRB cDNA libraries. With the 5' RACE reads reprocessed, TCRdb shows one record per CDR3 protein and no DNA. The table lists about 110,000 distinct CDR3 sequences, with 0.38% in the top ten. In regard to this clonotype: The antigen remains unidentified.

Sequenced material: naive CXCR3+ CD8+ T cells from blood. The subset here: CD45RO-CCR7+CD27+CD95- naive CD8+ T cells expressing CXCR3 (TNR3+). The receptor's source is a human donor in good health. Some clones in this sample may be carry-over from other donors' samples.

CDR3 amino acids: CASSLTPSNTEAFF. The rearrangement joins TRBV14 to TRBJ1-1. This CDR3 has 14 residues. In germline, CDR1 is SGHDN, CDR2 FVKESK.